The 19 T cell receptor beta chains listed next were all sequenced from one sample in a study of blood T cells in healthy people across ages. Primed by a sample-barcoded 5' primer and a J-beta primer mix, a second PCR proceeded for 7 to 11 cycles. Each CDR3 protein is one row after TCRdb ran MiXCR on the 5' RACE reads. The table includes around 1,000,000 distinct CDR3 sequences, roughly a quarter detected once. The same sample was also studied in work on T cells of mothers and their children.

The source material was blood. These receptor sequences come from a girl aged 2 to 9 in good health.

The sample holds a few counts of this clonotype. V is TRBV9 and J is TRBJ2-1, with 8 positions matching TRBD2. Trimming removed 2 bases from V and 5 bases from J; junction bases left unmatched: 6. This CDR3 contains 15 residues. From germline, CDR1 is SGDLS and CDR2 YYNGEE. The CDR3 protein is CASSVSGRGDNEQFF. The CDR3 nucleotides read TGTGCCAGCAGCGTGAGCGGGAGAGGCGACAATGAGCAGTTCTTC. Complete variable domain (other parts from reference TRBV9 and TRBJ2-1): DSGVTQTPKHLITATGQRVTLRCSPRSGDLSVYWYQQSLDQGLQFLIQYYNGEERAKGNILERFSAQQFPDLHSELNLSSLELGDSALYFCASSVSGRGDNEQFFGPGTRLTVL.

This chain connects TRBV5-1 to TRBJ2-1, with D unclear. Germline loops: CDR1 SGHRS, CDR2 YFSETQ. The germline V and J ends were trimmed by 1 base and 3 bases, with 11 bases remaining between them. The CDR3 has 15 amino acids. CDR3 bases: TGCGCCAGCAGCTTGTCCAGTTACTTCTACAATGAGCAGTTCTTC. Its translation is CASSLSSYFYNEQFF.

This clonotype occurred a few times. The gene calls are TRBV4-1 and TRBJ2-1, with D hard to call. The CDR3 sequence is 16 residues long. Trimming shortened V by 2 bases and J by 1 base, and 12 bases separated the two germline ends. The germline gives CDR1 MGHRA, CDR2 YSYEKL. The chain's CDR3 is CASSQPGKKSYNEQFF. As DNA, the CDR3 is TGCGCCAGCAGCCAACCCGGAAAAAAGTCCTACAATGAGCAGTTCTTC.

This clonotype was observed a handful of times. V gene TRBV7-2 combines with J gene TRBJ1-2; unclear D gene. This CDR3 comprises 14 residues. The V gene's germline CDR1 is SGHTA and CDR2 FQGNSA. V lost 6 bases and J 2 bases, leaving 13 bases between the germline ends. In nucleotides, the CDR3 is TGTGCCAGCAGTCTTACCAGTGTAAACTATGGCTACACCTTC. Amino acids: CASSLTSVNYGYTF.

This clonotype appeared a few times. V usage is TRBV20-1 and J usage is TRBJ2-4; D is undetermined. V lost 0 bases, J lost 9 bases, and 12 bases lay in between. Per the germline V gene, CDR1 is DFQATT and CDR2 is SNEGSKA (reference sequence). The CDR3 is made up of 13 amino acids. The CDR3 DNA reads as TGCAGTGCTAGAGACTTTCTACAAACCATTCAGTACTTC. It encodes CSARDFLQTIQYF.

The chain is built from TRBV20-1 and TRBJ2-7; D call uncertain. The V end was cut by 2 bases, the J end by 2 bases, with 10 bases between. Germline V gives CDR1 DFQATT, CDR2 SNEGSKA (reference sequence). The CDR3 has 13 amino acids. The CDR3 sequence: CSARRVATYEQYF. CDR3 DNA sequence: TGCAGTGCTAGAAGGGTGGCGACCTACGAGCAGTACTTC.

The rearrangement uses TRBV5-6 and TRBJ2-3, with no clear D. This CDR3 spans 13 amino acids. Germline CDR1 is SGHDT and CDR2 is YYEEEE. The V gene lost 0 bases and the J gene lost 6 bases, with 8 bases spanning the gap. The CDR3 spells CASSLDWLDTQYF. As DNA, the CDR3 is TGTGCCAGCAGCTTGGATTGGTTGGATACGCAGTATTTT.

The gene calls are TRBV5-5 and TRBJ1-1; maybe TRBD1 (6 bases). The CDR3 runs to 11 residues. Germline-derived CDR1 and CDR2 are SGHKS and YYEKEE (reference sequence). V dropped 4 bases and J dropped 6 bases, with 7 bases sitting between them. The CDR3 DNA reads TGTGCCAGCAGCAACAGGGCTGAAGCTTTCTTT. This sequence encodes CASSNRAEAFF. The whole variable domain, remainder taken from reference TRBV5-5 and TRBJ1-1, is DAGVTQSPTHLIKTRGQQVTLRCSPISGHKSVSWYQQVLGQGPQFIFQYYEKEERGRGNFPDRFSARQFPNYSSELNVNALLLGDSALYLCASSNRAEAFFGQGTRLTVV.

This chain links TRBV5-1 with TRBJ2-3, with TRBD2 matching 8 bases. Germline-derived CDR1 and CDR2 are SGHRS and YFSETQ. CDR3 length equals 15 residues. Trimming cost V 1 base and J 7 bases; bases outside gene matches: 8. CDR3 in DNA: TGCGCCAGCAGCTTGTACGGGGGGGCAGAGTATACGCAGTATTTT. Amino acids: CASSLYGGAEYTQYF.

This clonotype was observed a few times. V gene TRBV7-2 combines with J gene TRBJ2-4, with D uncertain. Per the germline V gene, CDR1 is SGHTA and CDR2 is FQGNSA. CDR3 length: 14 residues. Trimming removed 5 bases at V and 9 bases at J, with 17 bases between. The CDR3 spells CASSALELRSIQYF. CDR3 sequence (DNA): TGTGCCAGCAGCGCCCTAGAGCTCCGTTCCATTCAGTACTTC.

The gene calls are TRBV29-1 and TRBJ2-7; D is perhaps TRBD2 (6 bases). The V end was cut by 4 bases, the J end by 2 bases, with 12 bases between. Per the germline V gene, CDR1 is SQVTM and CDR2 is ANQGSEA. The CDR3 runs to 13 residues. This chain's CDR3 is CSVAWAGTYEQYF. CDR3 nucleotides: TGCAGCGTTGCATGGGCGGGGACCTACGAGCAGTACTTC.

This clonotype was found a few times. This chain connects TRBV12-3 or TRBV12-4 to TRBJ1-5; D possibly corresponds to TRBD1 (6 bases). The ends were cut back, 1 base at V and 7 bases at J, with 11 bases in the middle. The CDR3 runs to 14 residues. The CDR3, as DNA: TGTGCCAGCAGTTTAGGGACAGAGGAGCAGCCCCAGCATTTT. This sequence encodes CASSLGTEEQPQHF.

The chain couples TRBV20-1 to TRBJ2-5, with 10 nucleotides matching TRBD2. TRBJ2-7 matches the DNA end more closely, so the J call is doubtful. CDR1 is DFQATT and CDR2 is SNEGSKA in the germline V gene (reference sequence). This CDR3 is 12 amino acids long. DNA of the CDR3: TGCAGTGCCACCACTAGCGGGAACGAGCAGTACTTC. Translated, it gives CSATTSGNEQYF.

J is TRBJ2-1 and V is TRBV28; 7 nucleotides match TRBD1. The CDR3 extends over 14 amino acids. CDR1 and CDR2 from the germline V gene are MDHEN and SYDVKM. V lost 6 bases and J lost 5; bases outside the gene matches: 7. CDR3: CASRLTGTHNEQFF. DNA of the CDR3: TGTGCCAGCAGACTGACAGGGACCCACAATGAGCAGTTCTTC.

This chain uses TRBV7-2 with TRBJ2-5, with D tentatively TRBD2 (5 bases). The CDR3 extends over 16 amino acids. The germline gives CDR1 SGHTA, CDR2 FQGNSA. V lost 1 base, J lost 7 bases, and 19 bases lay in between. The CDR3 loop reads CASSLELADGEGTQYF. The CDR3 DNA sequence: TGTGCCAGCAGCTTAGAACTGGCAGACGGGGAAGGGACCCAGTACTTC. The entire variable domain, with the rest obtained from reference TRBV7-2 and TRBJ2-5, is as follows: GAGVSQSPSNKVTEKGKDVELRCDPISGHTALYWYRQSLGQGLEFLIYFQGNSAPDKSGLPSDRFSAERTGGSVSTLTIQRTQQEDSAVYLCASSLELADGEGTQYFGPGTRLLVL.

V is TRBV7-6 and J is TRBJ2-5, with 10 bases lining up with TRBD2. The J call may be wrong; the DNA end is better matched by TRBJ2-1. This CDR3 is built from 15 residues. Germline CDR1 reads SGHVS; CDR2 reads FNYEAQ. CDR3 region: CASSLWVSGGKEQFF. CDR3 sequence (DNA): TGTGCCAGCAGCTTATGGGTTAGCGGGGGGAAGGAGCAGTTCTTC.

This clonotype was counted once. V gene TRBV6-5 combines with J gene TRBJ1-1; D is perhaps TRBD1 (5 bases). V shed 4 bases and J shed 0 bases, with 12 bases lying between them. CDR1 and CDR2 from the germline V gene are MNHEY and SVGAGI. The CDR3 is 15 residues long. As DNA, the CDR3 is TGTGCCAGCAGTTTTGTAGGGGATATGAACACTGAAGCTTTCTTT. It is translated as CASSFVGDMNTEAFF.

This clonotype was seen a handful of times. The chain combines TRBV3-1 with TRBJ2-5; D not resolved. The J call may be incorrect, as the DNA end agrees better with TRBJ2-7. Germline loops: CDR1 LGHDT, CDR2 YNNKEL (reference sequence). The CDR3 is 12 residues long. The CDR3 loop is CASSQWQYEQYF. The CDR3 region has the DNA TGTGCCAGCAGCCAATGGCAGTACGAGCAGTACTTC.

This clonotype appeared a few times. Here the CDR3 DNA reads TGCAGCGTTGACGGGGGTAATTTATTCTCCTACAATGAGCAGTTCTTC. This encodes CSVDGGNLFSYNEQFF. This rearrangement joins TRBV29-1 to TRBJ2-1, with D tentatively TRBD2 (6 bases). This CDR3 has 16 residues. Trimming cost V 3 bases and J 0 bases, with 15 bases left between them. The V gene's germline CDR1 is SQVTM and CDR2 ANQGSEA.